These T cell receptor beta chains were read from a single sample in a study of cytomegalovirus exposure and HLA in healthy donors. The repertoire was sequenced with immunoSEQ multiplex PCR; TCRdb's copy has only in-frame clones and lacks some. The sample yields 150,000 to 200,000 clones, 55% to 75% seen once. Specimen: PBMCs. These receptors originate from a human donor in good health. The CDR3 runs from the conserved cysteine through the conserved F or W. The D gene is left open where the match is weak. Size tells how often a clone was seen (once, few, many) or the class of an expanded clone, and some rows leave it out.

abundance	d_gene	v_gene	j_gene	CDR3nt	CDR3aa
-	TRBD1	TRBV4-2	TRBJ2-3	TGTGCCAGCAGCCAAGCCGGTAGACAGGGGGTAAATACGCAGTATTTT	CASSQAGRQGVNTQYF
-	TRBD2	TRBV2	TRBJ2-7	TGTGCCAGCTCCCCGATGGGGACTAGCGGGGGGGCAGACGAGCAGTACTTC	CASSPMGTSGGADEQYF
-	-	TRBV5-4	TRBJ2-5	TGTGCCAGCAGCTTACCGGGCGGGGAGACCCAGTACTTC	CASSLPGGETQYF
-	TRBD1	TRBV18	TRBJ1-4	TGTGCCAGCTCACCCGAGACAGGGACATATGAAAAACTGTTTTTT	CASSPETGTYEKLFF
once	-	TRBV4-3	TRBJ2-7	TGCGCCAGCAGCCAAGATCGGGCAGGGTACGAGCAGTACTTC	CASSQDRAGYEQYF
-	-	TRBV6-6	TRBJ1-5	TGTGCCAGCAGAAACCAACAGAGTAGCAATCAGCCCCAGCATTTT	CASRNQQSSNQPQHF
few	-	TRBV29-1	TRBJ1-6	TGCAGCGTCGGGACTCCAGGGAATTCACCCCTCCACTTT	CSVGTPGNSPLHF
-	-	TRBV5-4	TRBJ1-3	TGTGCCAGCAGCTTGGCCGGCGGGGCGCTTGGAAACACCATATATTTT	CASSLAGGALGNTIYF
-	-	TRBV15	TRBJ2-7	TGTGCCACCAGCAGAGACCGACGGAGCGGCTACTACGAGCAGTACTTC	CATSRDRRSGYYEQYF
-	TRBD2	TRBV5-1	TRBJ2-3	TGCGCCAGCAGCTTGGGACTAGCGGAGCTCACAGATACGCAGTATTTT	CASSLGLAELTDTQYF
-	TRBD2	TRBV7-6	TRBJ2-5	TGTGCCAGCAGCTCCGGGACTAGCGTGGTGGAGACCCAGTACTTC	CASSSGTSVVETQYF
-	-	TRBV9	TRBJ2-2	TGTGCCAGCAGCGTCTTATACACCGGGGAGCTGTTTTTT	CASSVLYTGELFF
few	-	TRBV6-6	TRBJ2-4	TGTGCCAGCAAAGCAGGGGACATTCAGTACTTC	CASKAGDIQYF
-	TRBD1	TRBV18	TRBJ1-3	TGTGCCAGCTCACCACTAACCTTCAGGGGGCCAAACTCTGGAAACACCATATATTTT	CASSPLTFRGPNSGNTIYF
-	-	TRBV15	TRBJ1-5	TGTGCCACCAGCAGAGACCCAAATCAGCCCCAGCATTTT	CATSRDPNQPQHF
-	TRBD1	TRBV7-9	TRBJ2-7	TGTGCCAGCAGCTTAGTATTGGGGACAGGGGACGAGCAGTACTTC	CASSLVLGTGDEQYF
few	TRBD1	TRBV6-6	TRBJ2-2	TGTGCCAGCAGTTACCGTAGGGGGCAGACCGGGGAGCTGTTTTTT	CASSYRRGQTGELFF
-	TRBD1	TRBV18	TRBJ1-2	TGTGCCAGCTCACCCGCATCCCGGACAGGGCTGGGGTATGGCTACACCTTC	CASSPASRTGLGYGYTF
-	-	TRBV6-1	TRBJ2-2	TGTGCCAGCAGTGAATCGGGGACCGGGGAGCTGTTTTTT	CASSESGTGELFF
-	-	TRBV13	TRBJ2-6	TGTGCCAGCAGCTCCTTCGGGTCTGGGGCCAACGTCCTGACTTTC	CASSSFGSGANVLTF
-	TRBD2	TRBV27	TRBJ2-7	TGTGCCAGCGCGGTGCGGGGGGCTTATTCCTACGAGCAGTACTTC	CASAVRGAYSYEQYF
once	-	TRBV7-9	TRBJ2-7	TGTGCCAGCAGCCCTCTGGAGGGGAGCTCCTACGAGCAGTACTTC	CASSPLEGSSYEQYF
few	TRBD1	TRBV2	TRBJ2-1	TGTGCCAGCAGTTGGGACAGGGGGTCTCACAATGAGCAGTTCTTC	CASSWDRGSHNEQFF
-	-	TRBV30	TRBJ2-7	TGTGCCTGGAGTTTACAGGGTCCCTACGAGCAGTACTTC	CAWSLQGPYEQYF
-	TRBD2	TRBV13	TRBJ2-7	TGTGCCAGCAGCTTAGGGTTTAGCGGGGGGGCCAGGTACGAGCAGTACTTC	CASSLGFSGGARYEQYF
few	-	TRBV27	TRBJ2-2	TGTGCCAGCAGTTTTTCTATTCTCACCGGGGAGCTGTTTTTT	CASSFSILTGELFF
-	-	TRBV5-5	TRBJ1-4	TGTGCCAGCAGCTATACCTCCGGGACAAGTAATGAAAAACTGTTTTTT	CASSYTSGTSNEKLFF
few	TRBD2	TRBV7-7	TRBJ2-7	TGTGCTAGCAGCTTAGCAGCGGGGGACTCCTACGAGCAGTACTTC	CASSLAAGDSYEQYF
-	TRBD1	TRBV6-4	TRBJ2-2	TGTGCCAGCACAGGGACAGGGGATTTCGGGGAGCTGTTTTTT	CASTGTGDFGELFF
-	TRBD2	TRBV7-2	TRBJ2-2	TGTGCCAGCAGCCCTCCGGGGGGAACCGGGGAGCTGTTTTTT	CASSPPGGTGELFF
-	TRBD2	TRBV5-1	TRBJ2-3	TGCGCCAGCAGCTGGACTAGCGGGGGCGCAGATACGCAGTATTTT	CASSWTSGGADTQYF
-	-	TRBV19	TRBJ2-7	TGTGCCAGTAGTATAGGGCCAGGGTGGCACTACGAGCAGTACTTC	CASSIGPGWHYEQYF
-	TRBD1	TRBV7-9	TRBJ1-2	TGTGCCAGCAGCTCGTCGGGACAGGGGGCGGATGGCTACACCTTC	CASSSSGQGADGYTF
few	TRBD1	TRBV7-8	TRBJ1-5	TGTGCCAGCAGCGGCGGGACAGGGCACCCCGCTCCCCAGCATTTT	CASSGGTGHPAPQHF
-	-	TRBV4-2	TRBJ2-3	TGTGCCAGCAGCCAAGCCCTTCTCGGGACACAGCAGTATTTT	CASSQALLGTQQYF
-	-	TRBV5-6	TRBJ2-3	TGTGCCAGCAGCTTGGGGGCGGGACGAAGCACAGATACGCAGTATTTT	CASSLGAGRSTDTQYF
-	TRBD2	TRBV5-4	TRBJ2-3	TGTGCCAGCAGCCTAGGACTAGCGGGGGGGGAGGGCACAGATACGCAGTATTTT	CASSLGLAGGEGTDTQYF
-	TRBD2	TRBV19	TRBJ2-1	TGTGCCAGTAGTATTCCCCCAACGGGGGGGCCTCATGAGCAGTTCTTC	CASSIPPTGGPHEQFF
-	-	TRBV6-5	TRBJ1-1	TGTGCCAGCAGTTACGGGATAGGGGCCGACACTGAAGCTTTCTTT	CASSYGIGADTEAFF
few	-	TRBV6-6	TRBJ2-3	TGTGCCAGCAGTCTCGGACAGAACACAGATACGCAGTATTTT	CASSLGQNTDTQYF